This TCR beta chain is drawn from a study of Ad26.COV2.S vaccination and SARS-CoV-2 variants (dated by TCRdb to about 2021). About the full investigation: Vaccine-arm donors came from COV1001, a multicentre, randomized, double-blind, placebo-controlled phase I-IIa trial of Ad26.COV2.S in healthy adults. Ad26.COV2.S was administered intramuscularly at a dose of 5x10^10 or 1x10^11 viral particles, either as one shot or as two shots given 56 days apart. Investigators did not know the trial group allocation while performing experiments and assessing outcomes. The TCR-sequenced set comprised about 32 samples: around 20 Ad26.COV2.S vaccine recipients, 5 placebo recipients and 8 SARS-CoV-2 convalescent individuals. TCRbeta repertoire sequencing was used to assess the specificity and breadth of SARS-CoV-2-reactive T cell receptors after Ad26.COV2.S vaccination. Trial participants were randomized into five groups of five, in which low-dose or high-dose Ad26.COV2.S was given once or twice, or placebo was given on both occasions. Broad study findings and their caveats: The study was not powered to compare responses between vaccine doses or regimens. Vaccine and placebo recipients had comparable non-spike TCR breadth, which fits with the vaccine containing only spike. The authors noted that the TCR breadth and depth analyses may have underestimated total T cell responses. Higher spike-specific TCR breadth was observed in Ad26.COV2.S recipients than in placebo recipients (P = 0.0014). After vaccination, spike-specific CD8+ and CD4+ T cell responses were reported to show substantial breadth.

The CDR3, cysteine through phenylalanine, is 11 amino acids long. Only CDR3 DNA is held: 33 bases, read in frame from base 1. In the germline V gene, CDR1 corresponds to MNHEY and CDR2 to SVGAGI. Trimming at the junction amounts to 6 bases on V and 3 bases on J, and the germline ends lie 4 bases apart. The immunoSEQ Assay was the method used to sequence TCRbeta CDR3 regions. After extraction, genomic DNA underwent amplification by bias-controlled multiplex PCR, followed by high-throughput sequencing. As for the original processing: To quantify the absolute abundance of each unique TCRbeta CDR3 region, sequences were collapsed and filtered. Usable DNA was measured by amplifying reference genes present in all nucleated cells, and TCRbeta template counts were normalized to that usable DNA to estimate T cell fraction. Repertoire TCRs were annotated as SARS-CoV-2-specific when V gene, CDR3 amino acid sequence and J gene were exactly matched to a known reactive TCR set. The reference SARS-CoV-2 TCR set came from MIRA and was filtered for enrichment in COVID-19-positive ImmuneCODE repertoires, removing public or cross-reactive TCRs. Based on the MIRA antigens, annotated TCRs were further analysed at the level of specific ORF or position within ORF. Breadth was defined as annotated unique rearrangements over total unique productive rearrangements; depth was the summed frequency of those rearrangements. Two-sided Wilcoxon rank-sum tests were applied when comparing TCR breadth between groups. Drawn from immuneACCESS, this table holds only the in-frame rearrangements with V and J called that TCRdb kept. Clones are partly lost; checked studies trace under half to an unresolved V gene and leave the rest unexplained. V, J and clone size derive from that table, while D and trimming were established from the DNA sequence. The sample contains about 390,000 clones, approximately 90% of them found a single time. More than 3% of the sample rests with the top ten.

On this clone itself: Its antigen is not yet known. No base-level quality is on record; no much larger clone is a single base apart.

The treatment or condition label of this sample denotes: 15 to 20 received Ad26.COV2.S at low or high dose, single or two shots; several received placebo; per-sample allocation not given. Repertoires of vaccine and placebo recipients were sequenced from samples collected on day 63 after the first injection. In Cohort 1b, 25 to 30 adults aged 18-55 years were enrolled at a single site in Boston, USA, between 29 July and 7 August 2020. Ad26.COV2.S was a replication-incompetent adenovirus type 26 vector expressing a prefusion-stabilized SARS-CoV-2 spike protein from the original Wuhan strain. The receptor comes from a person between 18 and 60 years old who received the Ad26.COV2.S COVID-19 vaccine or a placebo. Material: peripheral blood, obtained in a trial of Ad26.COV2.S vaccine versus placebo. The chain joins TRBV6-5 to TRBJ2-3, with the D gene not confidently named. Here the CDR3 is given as CASRLTDTQYF. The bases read TGTGCCAGCAGGCTTACAGATACGCAGTATTTT.